This T cell receptor (beta chain) was obtained from a study of regulatory T cells in long-lasting Graves disease. The time point is: newly diagnosed GD, antithyroid drugs for less than 3 months. TCR sequences were obtained from RNA taken from PBMCs. EDTA tubes collected 7.5 to 9.5 milliliters of peripheral blood. Through Arm-PCR of CDR3 regions and iRepertoire HTBI primers, TCR beta libraries were built. MiXCR, applied by TCRdb to the multiplex PCR reads, yields one record per CDR3 protein. The sample carries under 500,000 distinct CDR3 sequences, roughly 15% recorded once. This clonotype was seen many times. After removal of 3 bases from V and 5 bases from J, the junction contained 12 bases not matched to a gene. Germline-derived CDR1 and CDR2 are SGHRS and YFSETQ. CDR3 length equals 19 residues. The same specimen was also included in a second study, on T cells in Graves' hyperthyroidism and ophthalmopathy. This second report adds: Uncontrolled infection, other autoimmune disease, pregnancy and lactation each barred patients from inclusion. In the first-round RT-PCR of the TCR CDR3, the HTBI primer set was used.

V usage is TRBV5-1 and J usage is TRBJ2-4; 15 bases match TRBD2. The material sequenced was peripheral blood mononuclear cells (PBMCs), taken at new diagnosis, from a patient treated with antithyroid drugs. The TCR originated in a woman under 40 with Graves disease. DNA of the CDR3: TGCGCCAGCAGCTCGGGACTAGCGGGAGGACTCATGAGCCAAAACATTCAGTACTTC. It yields the protein CASSSGLAGGLMSQNIQYF.